The sequence of this TCR beta chain was determined in a study of control samples from healthy donors and cancer patients. Using immunoSEQ multiplex PCR, the repertoire was profiled, and TCRdb retains in-frame clones only, with some absent. The sample carries some 130,000 clones, around 93% recorded once. This CDR3 contains 18 residues. Germline assignment: CDR1 SGHDT and CDR2 YYEEEE. On this clone itself: One end of the junction varies from germline; a read error may be responsible.

The sequenced sample was PBMCs. The clonotype comes from a man aged 50 to 59 with head and neck cancer. V gene TRBV5-6 combines with J gene TRBJ2-1; TRBD2 agrees at 14 bases. The CDR3 reads CASNLPPRLAGGLVEQFF. The CDR3 bases are TGTGCCAGCAACTTGCCCCCTAGACTAGCGGGGGGGCTTGTTGAGCAGTTCTTC.